This T cell receptor beta chain was profiled in a study of shared clonotypes between healthy human individuals. The DNA input per sorted-subset replicate PCR was roughly 180 ng, corresponding to around 28,000 T cell genomes. The protocol was immunoSEQ multiplex PCR, while the TCRdb copy is restricted to in-frame clones and leaves out a portion. The sample records some 2,100,000 clones, nearly 97% being singletons. Findings and caveats of the study: Having only a few donors restricted how much genetic and exposure-history diversity was captured. Naive CD4 clonotypes overlapped across a few donors at around 4.7%.

Per the germline V gene, CDR1 is SGHNT and CDR2 is YYREEE (reference sequence). With 5 bases clipped from V and 4 bases from J, the junction kept 7 bases outside the gene matches. The CDR3 sequence is 14 residues long. A word on this clone: Its antigen is still unknown.

The sequencing sample was made of naive CD4+ T cells sorted from blood. Subset in this sample: CD45RA+ positively selected. The V gene is TRBV5-4, the J gene TRBJ2-5; 8 nucleotides line up with TRBD1. This TCR was sampled from a man between 18 and 35 years old in good health. The CDR3 protein is CASRQTGERETQYF. In DNA form, the CDR3 reads TGTGCCAGCAGGCAGACAGGGGAACGAGAGACCCAGTACTTC.